This T cell receptor beta chain was profiled in a study of blood T cells in healthy people across ages (dated by TCRdb to about 2015). At the level of the whole study: In model experiments, template switching captured about one uniquely barcoded TCR beta cDNA molecule for every two T cells. To track age-related changes in TCR beta repertoire diversity, the study relied on deep sequencing normalized with unique cDNA molecular identifiers. The donors were divided into four age groups: young (average 16 years), middle-aged (about 39), aged (approximately 62) and long-lived (around 80). To avoid experimental bias, donors of different ages were randomly spread across the sequencing lanes. For two donors (one aged 18 to 30 and one aged 80 or older), the study analyzed two additional independent replicas of 1 million unique cDNA reads from the same blood draw.

A note on this clonotype: The target of this receptor is not known. No base quality values were provided; no much bigger clone lies one nucleotide off.

The donors were roughly 39 Caucasian individuals from Russia, aged about 6 to 95 years, who were systemically healthy. Around 10 milliliters of peripheral blood were drawn from each donor into EDTA-treated Vacutainer tubes. Ficoll-Paque density-gradient centrifugation was used to isolate PBMCs, with at least 7 million per sample. Trizol reagent was used to extract total RNA from the PBMCs, yielding at least 6 micrograms per sample. For every donor, flow cytometry on a PBMC aliquot measured the percentage of naive CD45RAhigh/CD27high T cells. The library was produced with 5' RACE. Sequencing relied on an Illumina HiSeq 2500. A second PCR of about 7 to 12 cycles was performed with a sample-barcoded 5' primer and a J-beta primer mix. Each TCR beta cDNA molecule received a unique molecular identifier from a template-switch 5' adaptor carrying 12 random nucleotides. Each sample yielded at least 3 million CDR3-containing paired-end reads. First-strand cDNA synthesis was performed from all RNA using the Mint cDNA synthesis kit, with priming by a TRBC-specific oligonucleotide. Following uracil-DNA glycosylase treatment, all cDNA underwent a first 18-cycle PCR with the universal primers M1SS and BC2_uni_R. The published analysis was carried out like this. For normalization, 1 million high-quality reads, each with a distinct molecular identifier, were randomly selected from each sample. Reads with shared molecular identifiers were discarded instead of being binned into consensus sequences. CDR3 identification, clonotype clustering and error correction used MiTCR with a Q25 quality threshold and the strictest error-elimination algorithm. A nonparametric unseen species model with Euler transformation was used to estimate a lower bound on total TCR beta diversity. TCRdb handled the public reads itself, with Q25 trimming in fastp and clone calling in MiXCR, and kept productive beta chains. Records with the same CDR3 protein are collapsed into one entry carrying the most frequent genes and DNA. These V and J calls are TCRdb output, not the study's own analysis. This sample lists about 580,000 distinct CDR3 sequences; around half were detected once. Around 24% of the sample goes to the ten largest clones.

The CDR3 runs 14 residues from the cysteine to the phenylalanine. Only the CDR3 DNA stays, 42 bases, in frame from base 1. The V and J ends are trimmed by 8 bases and 5 bases, leaving 18 bases between them. The germline V gene (reference sequence) gives CDR1 as LGHDT and CDR2 as YNNKEL. On the study overall, not on this receptor specifically: Total diversity estimates from one million sequenced T cells were considered lower bounds and underestimates. Observed TCR beta diversity per million T cells fell roughly linearly with age, and a significant reduction was already apparent by age about 36. Since profiling was done on bulk unsorted PBMCs, naive and antigen-experienced compartments could not be conclusively compared. Because the CMV infection status of the donors was unknown, age-related changes in expanded clonotypes may potentially have been confounded. The long-lived group showed more naive CD4+ T cells, fewer expanded clones and increased TCR diversity than the aged group, suggesting age selection. A strong correlation was found between observed TCR beta diversity and the percentage of naive T cells measured by flow cytometry.

The chain couples TRBV3-1 to TRBJ2-5; the D gene is not confidently resolved. Sequencing input: blood. This receptor was identified in a man older than 75 in good health. The DNA is TGTGCCAGCTCTTTCCCGGCAAGGGCGGAGACCCAGTACTTC. This encodes CASSFPARAETQYF.